This is a list of T cell receptor beta chains from one sample in a study of vaccination and CD4 T cells after COVID-19. Their specific antigens are unknown. One entry per CDR3 protein results from TCRdb running MiXCR on the PCR reads. Of around 13,000 distinct CDR3 sequences listed, about 72% are singletons. Sequences were obtained from CD4+ T cells from blood, cultured in vitro. The source of these receptors is a human donor who had recovered from COVID-19. Each CDR3 is given with its conserved first and last residue. The D gene is left open where the match is weak. Clone sizes are given selectively: once, few, many, or a class where the clone is expanded.

abundance | j_gene | len | d_gene | v_gene | CDR3nt | CDR3aa
few | TRBJ2-5 | 15 | TRBD1 | TRBV24-1 | TGTGCCACCAGCCGACAGGGGGCGCCGGGAGAGACCCAGTACTTC | CATSRQGAPGETQYF
- | TRBJ1-1 | 14 | - | TRBV7-9 | TGTGCCAGCAGTCCTCAACAGGGCCTCACTGAAGCTTTCTTT | CASSPQQGLTEAFF
- | TRBJ2-5 | 12 | - | TRBV29-1 | TGCAGCGTTGAAAAAGGGGGTGAGACCCAGTACTTC | CSVEKGGETQYF
- | TRBJ2-7 | 13 | - | TRBV20-1 | TGCAGTGCTACTACAGGCCCCTCCTACGAGCAGTACTTC | CSATTGPSYEQYF
- | TRBJ2-7 | 14 | TRBD2 | TRBV7-2 | TGTGCCAGCAATTATGGCGGGAGCTTGTACGAGCAGTACTTC | CASNYGGSLYEQYF
large | TRBJ2-7 | 13 | - | TRBV7-2 | TGTGCCAGCAGGTTCGGGACCGCTTACGAGCAGTACTTC | CASRFGTAYEQYF
- | TRBJ1-4 | 17 | - | TRBV20-1 | TGCAGTGCTAGAGATAGGCGGCAGGGCAACGTCGTAGGGAAACTGTTTTTT | CSARDRRQGNVVGKLFF
- | TRBJ2-6 | 15 | - | TRBV6-1 | TGTGCCAGCAATTTACAGGGATCTGGGGCCAACGTCCTGACTTTC | CASNLQGSGANVLTF
- | TRBJ1-2 | 14 | - | TRBV20-1 | TGCACTGGGGGAGGGGGGGCGAGTAACTATGGCTACACCTTC | CTGGGGASNYGYTF
few | TRBJ1-5 | 15 | TRBD1 | TRBV6-1 | TGTGCCAGCAGTGAAGTCTTGACAGGGGGACAGCCCCAGCATTTT | CASSEVLTGGQPQHF
- | TRBJ2-7 | 17 | - | TRBV6-2/TRBV6-3 | TGTGCCAGCAGTCCGCTAGGGGGCGGGAGGACCGGCAACGAGCAGTACTTC | CASSPLGGGRTGNEQYF
- | TRBJ1-2 | 18 | TRBD1 | TRBV20-1 | TGCAGTGCTAGAGATTCCCTCAGGGGGACAGGCGGAATTAGTGGCTACACCTTC | CSARDSLRGTGGISGYTF
- | TRBJ1-5 | 20 | TRBD1 | TRBV6-2/TRBV6-3 | TGTGCCAGCAGTCTATCACGGAAGGTCCGGGACAGAAATAGCAATCAGCCCCAGCATTTT | CASSLSRKVRDRNSNQPQHF
- | TRBJ2-5 | 16 | TRBD2 | TRBV7-2 | TGTGCCAGCAGCGGGCGCGGTCTAGCGGGAGCAGAGACCCAGTACTTC | CASSGRGLAGAETQYF
- | TRBJ2-5 | 18 | TRBD2 | TRBV7-6 | TGTGCCAGCAGCCTCCAACCGACTAGCGGGAGTTGGGGAGAGACCCAGTACTTC | CASSLQPTSGSWGETQYF
- | TRBJ2-1 | 15 | - | TRBV12-3/TRBV12-4 | TGTGCCAGCAGCCCTCGGGAGCGGAAGAACAATGAGCAGTTCTTC | CASSPRERKNNEQFF
- | TRBJ2-3 | 15 | TRBD2 | TRBV6-5 | TGTGCCAGCAGTTACGAAAGCGGGAGGGCAGATACGCAGTATTTT | CASSYESGRADTQYF
- | TRBJ2-7 | 16 | TRBD2 | TRBV7-2 | TGTGCCAGCACCATAACCGGGGCGGGAGGGCCCTACGAGCAGTACTTC | CASTITGAGGPYEQYF
- | TRBJ2-7 | 16 | TRBD2 | TRBV20-1 | TGCAGTGCCAGGGGGCCGGGACTAGCGGTCTCCTACGAGCAGTACTTC | CSARGPGLAVSYEQYF
- | TRBJ1-1 | 12 | - | TRBV2 | TGTGCCAGCAGTGGGGACGGTCTCGAATCCCCTTTT | CASSGDGLESPF
- | TRBJ2-2 | 15 | TRBD1 | TRBV2 | TGTGCCAGCCTGATAGGACAGGGGAGAACCGGGGAGCTGTTTTTT | CASLIGQGRTGELFF
- | TRBJ1-6 | 14 | - | TRBV6-1 | TGTGCCAGCAGACCGGGGAGGGGTAATTCACCCCTCCACTTT | CASRPGRGNSPLHF
- | TRBJ1-3 | 16 | TRBD1 | TRBV7-2 | TGTGCCAGCAGCTTAAAAGGGACAGGGCTTGGAAACACCATATATTTT | CASSLKGTGLGNTIYF
- | TRBJ1-2 | 14 | - | TRBV19 | TGTGCCAGTAGTAGCACAGGTTACCGCTATGGCTACACCTTC | CASSSTGYRYGYTF
few | TRBJ2-5 | 10 | - | TRBV20-1 | TGCAGTGCCTTGGGAGAGACCCAGTACTTC | CSALGETQYF
- | TRBJ1-5 | 15 | - | TRBV6-2/TRBV6-3 | TGTGCCAGCAGTTCCGGGGGGGCGGGCAATCAGCCCCAGCATTTT | CASSSGGAGNQPQHF
few | TRBJ1-2 | 16 | - | TRBV20-1 | TGCAGTGCTAGAGATCGGCGGCTTCAACGGGGCTATGGCTACACCTTC | CSARDRRLQRGYGYTF
once | TRBJ1-2 | 15 | - | TRBV7-2 | TGTGCCAGCAGCTCAGACCCGTCCACCCCCGATGGCTACACCTTC | CASSSDPSTPDGYTF
few | TRBJ1-2 | 17 | TRBD1 | TRBV7-8 | TGTGCCAGCAGCTTGTTCTCCCGGGACAGGGAACACTATGGCTACACCTTC | CASSLFSRDREHYGYTF
few | TRBJ1-5 | 13 | - | TRBV20-1 | TGCAGTGCTAGAGTCGGGATGTGGCAGCCCCAGCATTTT | CSARVGMWQPQHF
- | TRBJ2-3 | 15 | - | TRBV19 | TGTGCCAGTAGTGTCCAGGACGGTCAATGGAATACGCAGTATTTT | CASSVQDGQWNTQYF